This T cell receptor beta chain was obtained from a study of spatial heterogeneity in lung cancer. General study results and limits: Among blood samples, ubiquitous expanded tumor TCRs appeared more at resection than at follow-up.

The V end lost 6 bases, the J end lost 8 bases, and 13 bases lay between the germline ends. The CDR3 has 12 amino acids. Germline loops: CDR1 SNHLY, CDR2 FYNNEI. TCRdb itself ran the 5' RACE reads through MiXCR, one entry per CDR3 protein. In the table there are roughly 100,000 distinct CDR3 sequences, 7% to 9% of which are singletons. The table lists this clonotype with a few counts. Its cognate antigen is unknown. As to time point: sample taken at primary tumor resection. Whole RNA, isolated from tumor, nontumor lung or frozen PBMC, was sequenced without prior sorting. Sequences were derived from PBMCs, sampled at surgery. The rearrangement links TRBV2 to TRBJ1-1; no definite D call. This clonotype was obtained from a male donor with early-stage non-small cell lung cancer. The DNA for the CDR3 is TGTGCCAGCAGGGCAGACTTGGTAGAAGCTTTCTTT. Its protein product is CASRADLVEAFF.